This TCR beta chain was found in a study of a mutant IDH1 vaccine in newly diagnosed glioma. Repertoires were generated with immunoSEQ multiplex PCR, while TCRdb's copy carries only in-frame clones and drops some. The sample carries tens of thousands of clones, approximately 90% recorded once. This CDR3 is 10 amino acids long. Germline lookup yields CDR1 DFQATT and CDR2 SNEGSKA (reference sequence). V lost 7 bases and J 4 bases, leaving 6 bases between the germline ends. Time point here: week 5, during vaccination. It was 300 ug of mutant IDH1 20-mer peptide that made up each vaccine dose, given with topical imiquimod. With respect to this clone: Its antigen is undetermined.

The receptor's source is a woman aged 40 to 49 with glioma. Some clones in this sample may be carry-over from other donors' samples. Material: peripheral blood mononuclear cells (PBMCs), obtained from a glioma patient whose treatment included an IDH1 peptide vaccine. The chain links TRBV20-1 to TRBJ2-3; no firm D call. CDR3 sequence: CSGSSDTQYF. CDR3 in DNA: TGCAGTGGAAGTTCAGATACGCAGTATTTT.